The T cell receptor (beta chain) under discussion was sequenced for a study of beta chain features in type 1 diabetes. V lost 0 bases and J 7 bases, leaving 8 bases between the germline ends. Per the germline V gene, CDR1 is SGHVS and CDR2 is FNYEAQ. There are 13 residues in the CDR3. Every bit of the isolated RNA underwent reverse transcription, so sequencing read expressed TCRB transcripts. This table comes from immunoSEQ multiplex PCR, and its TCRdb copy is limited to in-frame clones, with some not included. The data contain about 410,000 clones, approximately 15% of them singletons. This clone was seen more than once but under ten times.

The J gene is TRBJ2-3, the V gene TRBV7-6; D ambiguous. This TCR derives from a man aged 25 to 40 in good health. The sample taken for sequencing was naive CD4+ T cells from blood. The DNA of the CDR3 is TGTGCCAGCAGCTTAGCTAGGCGACATACGCAGTATTTT. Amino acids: CASSLARRHTQYF. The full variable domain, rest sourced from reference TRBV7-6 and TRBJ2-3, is GAGVSQSPRYKVTKRGQDVALRCDPISGHVSLYWYRQALGQGPEFLTYFNYEAQQDKSGLPNDRFSAERPEGSISTLTIQRTEQRDSAMYRCASSLARRHTQYFGPGTRLTVL.